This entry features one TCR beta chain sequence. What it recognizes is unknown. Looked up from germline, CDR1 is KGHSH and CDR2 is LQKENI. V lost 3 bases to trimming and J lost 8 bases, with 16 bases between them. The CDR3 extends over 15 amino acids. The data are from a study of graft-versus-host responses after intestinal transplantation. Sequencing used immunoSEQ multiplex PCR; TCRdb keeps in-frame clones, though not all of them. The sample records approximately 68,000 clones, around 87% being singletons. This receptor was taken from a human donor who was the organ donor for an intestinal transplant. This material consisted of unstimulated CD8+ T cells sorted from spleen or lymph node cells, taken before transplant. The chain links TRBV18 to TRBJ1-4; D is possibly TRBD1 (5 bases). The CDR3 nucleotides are TGTGCCAGCTCACCGATAAGCGGGGACCCGGAAAAACTGTTTTTT. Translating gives CASSPISGDPEKLFF.